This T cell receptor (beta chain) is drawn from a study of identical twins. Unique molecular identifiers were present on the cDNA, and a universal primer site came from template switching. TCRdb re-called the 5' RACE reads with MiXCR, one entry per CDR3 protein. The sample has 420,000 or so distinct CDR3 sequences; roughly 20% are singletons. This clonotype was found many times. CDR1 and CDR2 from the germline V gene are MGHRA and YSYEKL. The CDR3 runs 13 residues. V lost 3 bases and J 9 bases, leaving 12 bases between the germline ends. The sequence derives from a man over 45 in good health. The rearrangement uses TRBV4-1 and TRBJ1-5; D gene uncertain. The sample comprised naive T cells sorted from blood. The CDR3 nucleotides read TGCGCCAGCAGCCATTCAGGTGTTAGGCCCCAGCATTTT. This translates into CASSHSGVRPQHF.